A single sample gave rise to the 4 T cell receptor beta chains below, sequenced in a study of T cells in Graves' hyperthyroidism and ophthalmopathy. RNA transcripts served as the template for amplifying TCR beta CDR3 regions. First-round RT-PCR of the TCR CDR3 relied on the HTBI primer set. TCRdb recomputed calls from the multiplex PCR reads with MiXCR, one row per CDR3 protein. The sample has 750,000 to 950,000 distinct CDR3 sequences; roughly 40% are singletons. The specimen sequenced was blood. The receptors originated from a man younger than 35 with Graves' hyperthyroidism.

V gene TRBV6-1 combines with J gene TRBJ1-2; 8 bases map to TRBD1. J gave up 5 bases and V 6 bases, and 8 bases lay outside the gene matches. CDR1 and CDR2 (germline): MNHNS, SASEGT. This CDR3 has 14 residues. The CDR3 DNA reads TGTGCCAGCAGCGCTGGACAGGGAGAGTATGGCTACACCTTC. Amino acid sequence: CASSAGQGEYGYTF.

This clonotype showed up just a few times. The chain recombines TRBV19 with TRBJ1-1; 12 bases match TRBD1. The CDR3 is 15 residues long. V trimming: 3 bases; J trimming: 6 bases; junction bases outside the gene matches: 5. Per germline, CDR1 LNHDA and CDR2 SQIVND (reference sequence). The CDR3 protein is CASSIRDRGRAEAFF. DNA of the CDR3: TGTGCCAGTAGTATTAGGGACAGGGGGCGCGCTGAAGCTTTCTTT.

V usage is TRBV6-2 or TRBV6-3 and J usage is TRBJ2-2; perhaps TRBD2 as D (5 bases). The CDR3 contains 15 residues. The V and J ends lost 2 bases and 4 bases respectively, with 11 bases between them. Per germline, CDR1 MNHEY and CDR2 SVGEGT. The CDR3 nucleotides are TGTGCCAGCAGTTACAAACCACGGGGCACCGGGGAGCTGTTTTTT. The encoded protein is CASSYKPRGTGELFF.

V usage is TRBV29-1 and J usage is TRBJ1-5; D may be TRBD1 (6 bases). This CDR3 region has 12 residues. V lost 3 bases to trimming and J lost 11 bases, with 14 bases between them. Germline V gene data show CDR1 as SQVTM and CDR2 as ANQGSEA. CDR3 amino acids: CSVDRGQETQHF. As DNA, the CDR3 is TGCAGCGTTGACAGGGGCCAAGAGACCCAGCATTTT.